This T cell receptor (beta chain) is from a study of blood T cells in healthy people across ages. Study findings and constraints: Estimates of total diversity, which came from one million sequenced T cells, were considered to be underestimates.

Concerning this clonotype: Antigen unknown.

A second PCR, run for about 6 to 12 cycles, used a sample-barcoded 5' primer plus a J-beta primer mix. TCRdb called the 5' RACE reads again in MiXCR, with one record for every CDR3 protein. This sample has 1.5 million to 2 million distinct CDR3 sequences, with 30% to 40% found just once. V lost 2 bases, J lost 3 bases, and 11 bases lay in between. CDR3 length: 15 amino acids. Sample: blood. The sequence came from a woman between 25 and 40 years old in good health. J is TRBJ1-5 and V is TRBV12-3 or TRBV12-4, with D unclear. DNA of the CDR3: TGTGCCAGCAGTTTACCGGGTGGCGTCAATCAGCCCCAGCATTTT. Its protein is CASSLPGGVNQPQHF.